Listed here are 30 T cell receptor beta chains from one sample, sequenced in a study of cytomegalovirus exposure and HLA in healthy donors. Vbeta (60) and Jbeta (13) primers were used in the PCR. Clones were read by immunoSEQ multiplex PCR, and TCRdb kept only the in-frame ones, dropping some. Here the sample spans 130,000 to 150,000 clones, roughly a tenth being singletons. Sequenced material: PBMCs. These receptors all stem from a male donor in good health and CMV-seronegative.

The rearrangement links TRBV27 to TRBJ2-5; TRBD1 matches at 10 bases. The CDR3 spans 17 residues. Trimming cost V 6 bases and J 5 bases; bases outside gene matches: 15. Germline CDR1 reads MNHEY; CDR2 reads SMNVEV (reference sequence). DNA of the CDR3: TGTGCCAGCAGCCAGGGACAGGGGTCATTCTTCGGGGAGACCCAGTACTTC. This codes for CASSQGQGSFFGETQYF.

For this clone: No conserved phenylalanine or tryptophan is present at the end of the CDR3, so a read error is the likely explanation. The genes are TRBV28 and TRBJ1-1; D might be TRBD1 (6 bases). The CDR3 has 15 amino acids. CDR1 and CDR2 from the germline V gene are MDHEN and SYDVKM. The ends were cut back, 8 bases at V and 7 bases at J, with 23 bases in the middle. As DNA, the CDR3 is TGTGCCAGCGCAAAAGCCAGGGGCCCCACGAGTGAAGCTTTCTCT. Its translation: CASAKARGPTSEAFS.

The V gene is TRBV4-3, the J gene TRBJ2-3, with D perhaps matching TRBD1 (5 bases). Per germline, CDR1 LGHNA and CDR2 YSLEER. The CDR3 contains 15 residues. The V and J ends lost 3 bases and 4 bases respectively, with 14 bases between them. The CDR3 spells CASSQGRVPPDTQYF. CDR3 sequence (DNA): TGCGCCAGCAGCCAGGGCAGGGTTCCCCCAGATACGCAGTATTTT.

J is TRBJ2-5 and V is TRBV6-6; D gene unclear. The germline gives CDR1 MNHNY, CDR2 SVGAGI (reference sequence). The CDR3 loop spans 15 amino acids. Between the trimmed V and J ends, which lost 2 bases and 7 bases, there was a span of 17 bases. CDR3 in DNA: TGTGCCAGCAGTTACGGCGGAGAGGCCACCAGGACCCAGTACTTC. Amino acid sequence: CASSYGGEATRTQYF.

This clone was counted only a few times. This chain links TRBV9 with TRBJ2-1, with D possibly being TRBD2 (7 bases). The CDR3 length is 14 residues. Per germline, CDR1 SGDLS and CDR2 YYNGEE. V was pared by 0 bases and J by 7 bases, with 11 bases between. The CDR3 loop is CASSVGGGRNEQFF. In DNA, the CDR3 is TGTGCCAGCAGCGTAGGGGGGGGCAGGAATGAGCAGTTCTTC.

The chain combines TRBV2 with TRBJ2-5; unclear D gene. The J call could be wrong; TRBJ2-7 is a better fit for the DNA end. CDR3 length equals 13 residues. Per the germline V gene, CDR1 is SNHLY and CDR2 is FYNNEI. The CDR3 loop reads CASSGQASYEQYF. CDR3 coding DNA: TGTGCCAGCAGTGGCCAGGCCTCCTACGAGCAGTACTTC.

The chain employs TRBV28 and TRBJ2-3; 7 bases agree with TRBD1. The V segment lost 5 bases and the J segment 14 bases; nucleotides outside the gene matches: 16. The CDR3 contains 14 residues. CDR1 and CDR2 from the germline V gene are MDHEN and SYDVKM. The CDR3 nucleotides read TGTGCCAGCAGTCCCGGGACAGAGGGAGCCCCAGGGTATTTT. Translated: CASSPGTEGAPGYF.

This sequence joins TRBV28 and TRBJ2-1, with D possibly being TRBD1 (5 bases). V dropped 5 bases and J dropped 6 bases, with 17 bases sitting between them. Germline V CDR1 and CDR2: MDHEN, SYDVKM. CDR3 size: 15 residues. The CDR3 coding sequence is TGTGCCAGCAGTCCAAACAGGTTCCTACCCAATGAGCAGTTCTTC. Its translation: CASSPNRFLPNEQFF.

The table lists this clone with a few counts. The CDR3 DNA reads TGTGCCAGCAGGAGCGGCTATGGCTACACCTTC. The encoded protein is CASRSGYGYTF. The rearrangement joins TRBV7-2 to TRBJ1-2, with unresolved D. The ends were cut back, 6 bases at V and 4 bases at J, with 6 bases in the middle. Germline CDR1 SGHTA, CDR2 FQGNSA. This CDR3 has 11 amino acids. The whole variable domain, filled in from reference TRBV7-2 and TRBJ1-2, reads GAGVSQSPSNKVTEKGKDVELRCDPISGHTALYWYRQSLGQGLEFLIYFQGNSAPDKSGLPSDRFSAERTGGSVSTLTIQRTQQEDSAVYLCASRSGYGYTFGSGTRLTVV.

The V and J genes are TRBV5-1 and TRBJ2-1, with 7 bases identical to TRBD2. J was trimmed by 10 bases and V by 3 bases; bases with no gene match: 10. This CDR3 contains 14 residues. Germline CDR1 and CDR2: SGHRS and YFSETQ. The CDR3 loop is CASSSQWGGNEQFF. The CDR3 bases are TGCGCCAGCAGCTCCCAGTGGGGGGGTAACGAGCAGTTCTTC.

The sample holds a few counts of this clone. The chain carries TRBV18 and TRBJ2-1, with unresolved D. In germline, CDR1 is KGHSH, CDR2 LQKENI. There are 17 residues in the CDR3. V was trimmed by 4 bases and J by 0 bases, leaving 16 bases between them. CDR3 amino acids: CASSRYVSSSSYNEQFF. The DNA for the CDR3 is TGTGCCAGCTCACGATACGTTAGCTCGAGCTCCTACAATGAGCAGTTCTTC.

This chain links TRBV5-4 with TRBJ1-2, with a tentative D call TRBD1 (6 bases). V lost 4 bases to trimming and J lost 7 bases, with 23 bases between them. Germline assignment: CDR1 SGHNT and CDR2 YYREEE (reference sequence). The CDR3 spans 16 residues. CDR3 bases: TGTGCCAGCAGCCCAGGTCCCCCAGGGGACCCTAGTGGCTACACCTTC. This encodes CASSPGPPGDPSGYTF.

The chain employs TRBV7-2 and TRBJ2-5; 11 bases align to TRBD2. The CDR3 length is 17 residues. The V gene's germline CDR1 is SGHTA and CDR2 FQGNSA. V was pared by 1 base and J by 4 bases, with 8 bases of the junction left unmatched. CDR3 region: CASSLVSGREFRETQYF. In DNA form, the CDR3 reads TGTGCCAGCAGCTTAGTTAGCGGGAGGGAGTTTCGAGAGACCCAGTACTTC.

This clone was seen more than once but under ten times. The J gene is TRBJ1-5, the V gene TRBV27; D might be TRBD1 (6 bases). In germline, CDR1 is MNHEY, CDR2 SMNVEV (reference sequence). This CDR3 contains 14 residues. Trimming left V 3 bases short and J 1 base short, with 7 bases between. This CDR3 is CASSFRGSNQPQHF. DNA of the CDR3: TGTGCCAGCAGTTTCAGGGGAAGCAATCAGCCCCAGCATTTT.

This clone was observed a handful of times. The rearrangement uses TRBV5-4 and TRBJ2-6, with D uncertain. This CDR3 is built from 15 residues. V was pared by 5 bases and J by 0 bases, with 9 bases between. Germline V gene data show CDR1 as SGHNT and CDR2 as YYREEE (reference sequence). The DNA of the CDR3 is TGTGCCAGCAGTACGCGAGACTCTGGGGCCAACGTCCTGACTTTC. As protein: CASSTRDSGANVLTF.

The rearrangement links TRBV7-6 to TRBJ2-5; 8 bases match TRBD2. The CDR3 runs to 16 residues. Germline CDR1 and CDR2: SGHVS and FNYEAQ. Losses at the gene ends were 5 bases for V and 1 base for J; bases not matched to a gene: 9. CDR3 loop: CASSRGVAGSQETQYF. The CDR3 DNA sequence: TGTGCCAGCAGCCGGGGAGTAGCGGGGAGCCAAGAGACCCAGTACTTC.

The genes are TRBV4-1 and TRBJ2-3; D call uncertain. The CDR3 has 15 residues. The ends were cut back, 1 base at V and 0 bases at J, with 8 bases in the middle. Germline loops: CDR1 MGHRA, CDR2 YSYEKL. For the CDR3, the DNA is TGCGCCAGCAGCCAAGGCTATGGTAGCACAGATACGCAGTATTTT. This gives the protein CASSQGYGSTDTQYF.

About this clone: Other DNA sequences within the sample encode an identical CDR3. The rearrangement joins TRBV30 to TRBJ1-2; 8 bases map to TRBD1. Trimming removed 6 bases from V and 4 bases from J; junction bases left unmatched: 7. The CDR3 runs 13 residues. Per germline, CDR1 GTSNPN and CDR2 SVGIG (reference sequence). The CDR3 DNA follows: TGTGCCTGTGACAGGGGATCCCGCTATGGCTACACCTTC. Protein sequence: CACDRGSRYGYTF.

As to this clone: This is likely a read error, given that the CDR3 carries no conserved phenylalanine or tryptophan at its end. The chain has TRBV5-5 and TRBJ1-1; D possibly corresponds to TRBD1 (6 bases). In germline, CDR1 is SGHKS, CDR2 YYEKEE (reference sequence). Trimming removed 2 bases from V and 2 bases from J, with 16 bases in between. There are 16 residues in the CDR3. The chain's CDR3 is CASSFLAGELNTEAFV. CDR3 sequence (DNA): TGTGCCAGCAGCTTCCTCGCAGGGGAATTAAACACTGAAGCTTTCGTT.

This rearrangement joins TRBV27 to TRBJ2-7; the D gene is possibly TRBD2 (5 bases). Germline loops: CDR1 MNHEY, CDR2 SMNVEV (reference sequence). Trimming took off 0 bases at V and 2 bases at J, with 11 bases between the two ends. This CDR3 is 15 amino acids long. In nucleotides, the CDR3 is TGTGCCAGCAGTTTATCTGGCGGGCCAACCTACGAGCAGTACTTC. It is translated as CASSLSGGPTYEQYF.

This clone has a handful of counts. CDR3 sequence reads: CASRTGGTEAFF. The DNA of the CDR3 is TGTGCCAGCAGAACCGGGGGAACTGAAGCTTTCTTT. This chain joins TRBV6-5 and TRBJ1-1; D may be TRBD1 (5 bases). This CDR3 has 12 amino acids. Germline CDR1 reads MNHEY; CDR2 reads SVGAGI. The V and J ends lost 6 bases and 5 bases respectively, with 10 bases between them.

The gene calls are TRBV5-1 and TRBJ2-2; 10 nucleotides agree with TRBD1. Germline-derived CDR1 and CDR2 are SGHRS and YFSETQ. After removal of 0 bases from V and 3 bases from J, the junction contained 2 bases not matched to a gene. The CDR3 has 16 residues. CDR3 in amino acids: CASSLAGTGDTGELFF. The DNA of the CDR3 is TGCGCCAGCAGCTTGGCTGGGACAGGGGACACCGGGGAGCTGTTTTTT. Based on the CDR3 plus reference TRBV5-1 and TRBJ2-2, the full variable domain is KAGVTQTPRYLIKTRGQQVTLSCSPISGHRSVSWYQQTPGQGLQFLFEYFSETQRNKGNFPGRFSGRQFSNSRSEMNVSTLELGDSALYLCASSLAGTGDTGELFFGEGSRLTVL.

This clone was seen only a few times. V and J are TRBV5-1 and TRBJ2-5; the D gene is possibly TRBD1 (6 bases). This CDR3 contains 14 residues. Germline CDR1 SGHRS, CDR2 YFSETQ. The ends were cut back, 3 bases at V and 5 bases at J, with 14 bases in the middle. CDR3 nucleotide sequence: TGCGCCAGCAGCTATGGGGGCGAGGGGGAGACCCAGTACTTC. It is translated as CASSYGGEGETQYF.

In DNA form, the CDR3 reads TGTGCCAGTAGTATTCAATTAGGGACTCTCAATGAGCAGTTCTTC. Its protein is CASSIQLGTLNEQFF. The J gene is TRBJ2-1, the V gene TRBV19; possible D gene TRBD2, 6 bases. This CDR3 contains 15 residues. Trimming shortened V by 3 bases and J by 6 bases, and 15 bases separated the two germline ends. The germline V gene has CDR1 LNHDA and CDR2 SQIVND (reference sequence).

This chain uses TRBV5-4 with TRBJ2-5; TRBD1 matches 10 bases. With 2 bases clipped from V and 4 bases from J, the junction kept 8 bases outside the gene matches. The germline V gene has CDR1 SGHNT and CDR2 YYREEE (reference sequence). This CDR3 contains 16 residues. The CDR3 spells CASSFGDRGGGETQYF. The CDR3 bases are TGTGCCAGCAGCTTTGGGGACAGGGGAGGAGGAGAGACCCAGTACTTC.

The rearrangement links TRBV10-3 to TRBJ1-5, with D hard to call. The CDR3 loop spans 14 amino acids. Germline-derived CDR1 and CDR2 are ENHRY and SYGVKD. V was shortened by 0 bases and J by 7 bases, with 10 bases between the two germline ends. The CDR3 DNA is TGTGCCATCAGTGAGTCGAGCGGGTGGCAGCCCCAGCATTTT. Protein sequence: CAISESSGWQPQHF.

The rearrangement joins TRBV11-2 to TRBJ2-7; TRBD1 is a possible D gene (5 bases). Trimming took off 5 bases at V and 4 bases at J, with 15 bases between the two ends. CDR3 size: 14 residues. CDR1 is SGHAT, CDR2 FQNNGV, per germline. CDR3 nucleotides: TGTGCCAGCAGCCCCCAGGGTTTTCGGTACGAGCAGTACTTC. Amino acid sequence: CASSPQGFRYEQYF. Together with reference TRBV11-2 and TRBJ2-7, the CDR3 gives the full variable domain: EAGVAQSPRYKIIEKRQSVAFWCNPISGHATLYWYQQILGQGPKLLIQFQNNGVVDDSQLPKDRFSAERLKGVDSTLKIQPAKLEDSAVYLCASSPQGFRYEQYFGPGTRLTVT.

The rearrangement uses TRBV7-5 and TRBJ1-2; the table's D call, TRBD1, was not checked against the DNA. TRBV7-5 is deemed a pseudogene. This CDR3 has 17 residues. Here the CDR3 reads CVRSSPTLRAETYGYTF. The CDR3, as DNA: TGTGTCAGAAGCTCCCCCACCCTCAGGGCCGAGACCTATGGCTACACCTTC.

This clone was counted between two and nine times. This chain uses TRBV5-1 with TRBJ2-2; 7 nucleotides match TRBD1. The trim removed 0 bases at V and 4 bases at J, leaving 3 bases unmatched. Germline lookup yields CDR1 SGHRS and CDR2 YFSETQ. This CDR3 is built from 15 residues. The CDR3 sequence is CASSLAAGGTGELFF. The CDR3 DNA reads as TGCGCCAGCAGCTTGGCGGCAGGGGGCACCGGGGAGCTGTTTTTT.

This rearrangement joins TRBV5-6 to TRBJ2-7, with D possibly matching TRBD2 (6 bases). The CDR3 sequence is 14 residues long. V was pared by 0 bases and J by 4 bases, with 11 bases between. Germline V lookup: CDR1 SGHDT, CDR2 YYEEEE. Written as DNA, the CDR3 is TGTGCCAGCAGCTTGGGCGCGGGAAAATACGAGCAGTACTTC. Its translation is CASSLGAGKYEQYF. Supplemented by reference TRBV5-6 and TRBJ2-7, the full variable domain reads DAGVTQSPTHLIKTRGQQVTLRCSPKSGHDTVSWYQQALGQGPQFIFQYYEEEERQRGNFPDRFSGHQFPNYSSELNVNALLLGDSALYLCASSLGAGKYEQYFGPGTRLTVT.